This T cell receptor beta chain was profiled in a study of read filtering for tumor transcriptome and immune sequencing. Findings and limits, study-wide: The sorted CD138-negative fraction was a mixed bone marrow immune population, not purified T cells. Compared with RNA-seq, IR-seq gave much higher clonotype depth and reliability.

This library used approximately 0.4 ug RNA and molecular barcoded adaptors spanning alpha/delta and beta/gamma chains. TCRdb re-called the reads through MiXCR, storing one row per CDR3 protein. Of tens of thousands of distinct CDR3 sequences in the sample, roughly 13% are singletons; the top ten hold about 25%. Sampling of bone marrow took place during active disease in every patient. The V and J ends lost 7 bases and 6 bases respectively, with 19 bases between them. The CDR3 totals 13 residues. Germline values: CDR1 SQVTM, CDR2 ANQGSEA. This clonotype was observed many times. Its antigen is unknown. This chain joins TRBV29-1 and TRBJ2-7; the D call may be TRBD1 or TRBD2 (6 bases each). Sequenced sample: a population of CD138-negative cells sorted from bone marrow. This receptor was obtained from a donor at least 40 years old with multiple myeloma. The CDR3 DNA reads TGCAGCGCCGTACGGGACAAGCGGGTCGAGCAGTACTTC. Its translation is CSAVRDKRVEQYF.